A selection of T cell receptor beta chains follows, all from one sample in a study of T cell repertoires in cytomegalovirus infection. TCRdb analysed the reads with MiXCR anew, one entry per CDR3 protein. The repertoire includes approximately 990,000 distinct CDR3 sequences, around 32% of them detected once, and about 14% sits in the top ten. The antigens of these receptors remain unknown. The specimen comprised cultured CD8+ T cells from PBMCs, sampled from culture after CMV antigen stimulation. All receptors come from a human donor in good health (CMV status not recorded). Some clones in this sample may be carry-over from other donors' samples. Each CDR3 is given with its conserved first and last residue. D genes are given only for firm matches. Clone size is not always given. Where it is, it says once, few, many or a class for expanded clones.

V gene,J gene,D gene,clone size,CDR3 protein,CDR3 DNA
TRBV13,TRBJ1-2,TRBD1,-,CASSLGRDRNYGYTF,TGTGCCAGCAGCTTAGGCCGGGACAGAAACTATGGCTACACCTTC
TRBV6-1,TRBJ1-2,-,-,CASSEASNYGYTF,TGTGCCAGCAGTGAAGCGTCGAACTATGGCTACACCTTC
TRBV2,TRBJ2-5,TRBD2,-,CAISATSGGEETQYF,TGTGCCATCTCCGCGACTAGCGGGGGAGAAGAGACCCAGTACTTC
TRBV12-3/TRBV12-4,TRBJ2-3,TRBD1,-,CASSSTDRGTDTQYF,TGTGCCAGCAGCTCCACGGACAGGGGTACAGATACGCAGTATTTT
TRBV5-6,TRBJ2-1,-,-,CASSLVQFSSHNEQFF,TGTGCCAGCAGCTTGGTACAGTTTTCCTCCCACAATGAGCAGTTCTTC
TRBV19,TRBJ1-1,-,-,CASTPGAKAFF,TGTGCCAGTACCCCTGGGGCTAAAGCTTTCTTT
TRBV7-9,TRBJ2-3,-,-,CASSFMDTQYF,TGTGCCAGCAGCTTCATGGATACGCAGTATTTT
TRBV27,TRBJ1-6,-,few,CASSWRGSSPLHF,TGTGCCAGCAGTTGGAGGGGAAGTTCACCCCTCCACTTT
TRBV6-1,TRBJ1-6,-,few,CASKQVPVGLPLHF,TGTGCCAGCAAGCAGGTACCCGTAGGATTGCCCCTCCACTTT
TRBV4-1,TRBJ2-1,TRBD2,few,CASSQEFLAGGRGYEQFF,TGCGCCAGCAGCCAAGAGTTCCTAGCGGGGGGTAGGGGGTATGAGCAGTTCTTC
TRBV27,TRBJ1-6,-,few,CASSLGGAALHF,TGTGCCAGCAGTCTAGGCGGGGCCGCCCTCCACTTT
TRBV6-2/TRBV6-3,TRBJ1-1,-,-,CASSTRPDEAFF,TGTGCCAGCAGTACAAGACCGGATGAAGCTTTCTTT
TRBV2,TRBJ1-3,-,-,CASSPSPRTGNTIYF,TGTGCCAGCAGCCCGTCCCCCCGAACTGGAAACACCATATATTTT
TRBV4-1,TRBJ2-3,TRBD1,few,CASSHAPGTGEDTQYF,TGCGCCAGCAGCCATGCCCCCGGGACAGGGGAAGATACGCAGTATTTT
TRBV20-1,TRBJ1-2,TRBD1,-,CSAPGQGHFTF,TGCAGTGCCCCTGGACAGGGCCATTTCACCTTC
TRBV7-8,TRBJ1-3,-,many,CASSLAPEGSGNTIYF,TGTGCCAGCAGCTTAGCCCCGGAGGGCTCTGGAAACACCATATATTTT